This T cell receptor (beta chain) was captured by sequencing in a study of cytomegalovirus exposure and HLA in healthy donors. Study as a whole: Earlier sequencing of 150 million to 200 million T cells yielded roughly 100 million unique TCR beta sequences. Study outcomes and limitations: A prior analysis recorded that most TCR beta V segments were productive about 87% or about 30% of the time. What TCR beta sequences reportedly achieved was accurate prediction of HLA-A and HLA-B alleles in most subjects.

Points on this clone: Its cognate antigen is unknown.

With 60 Vbeta and 13 Jbeta primers, the PCR was carried out. Profiling relied on immunoSEQ multiplex PCR, and the TCRdb table lists in-frame clones only, not all of them. The sample has approximately 120,000 clones, over 65% seen once; the top ten hold about 19%. CDR3 size: 14 residues. Germline assignment: CDR1 LNHDA and CDR2 SQIVND (reference sequence). Trimming pared 6 bases from V and 0 bases from J, leaving 11 bases between. Each donor was nominally healthy when sampled (though unrecorded immune exposures were likely). The sample comprised PBMCs. The sequence was obtained from a man aged 18 to 30 in good health and CMV-seropositive. The V and J genes are TRBV19 and TRBJ1-1; D remains unclear. CDR3 in DNA: TGTGCCAGTAGCAGACTTCCAATGAACACTGAAGCTTTCTTT. Its translation: CASSRLPMNTEAFF.